The subject of this entry is one T cell receptor (beta chain). Its target is not known. This entry comes from a study of identical twins. The study, taken as a whole, reports: Surplus twin overlap in beta out-of-frame sequences was less pronounced. Twins shared out-of-frame alpha sequences with excess low generation probability.

V dropped 0 bases and J dropped 0 bases, with 9 bases sitting between them. CDR3 size: 16 residues. Germline CDR1 reads SGHDT; CDR2 reads YYEEEE. cDNA carried unique molecular identifiers, and a universal primer site was added by template switching. TCRdb independently ran MiXCR on the 5' RACE reads; one entry per CDR3 protein. The table has some 320,000 distinct CDR3 sequences, more than 9% seen once. These data also formed part of another study, on yellow fever vaccine responses in identical twins.

The sample comprised CD8+ T cells sorted from blood. This sequence was found in a woman aged 18-29 years in good health. The chain recombines TRBV5-6 with TRBJ2-2; the D is unclear. The CDR3 nucleotides are TGTGCCAGCAGCTTGGGGACGGCCACGAACACCGGGGAGCTGTTTTTT. This translates into CASSLGTATNTGELFF. Based on the CDR3 plus reference TRBV5-6 and TRBJ2-2, the full variable domain is DAGVTQSPTHLIKTRGQQVTLRCSPKSGHDTVSWYQQALGQGPQFIFQYYEEEERQRGNFPDRFSGHQFPNYSSELNVNALLLGDSALYLCASSLGTATNTGELFFGEGSRLTVL.